A single sample gave rise to the 9 T cell receptor beta chains below, sequenced in a study of blood T cell repertoires in COVID-19. The table came from immunoSEQ multiplex PCR; TCRdb's copy has only in-frame clones and leaves some out. Among 360,000 or so clones, more than 70% were seen once, and the ten largest hold 3% to 4.5%. Material for sequencing was peripheral blood. These receptors were collected from a woman in her sixties or seventies with COVID-19, enrolled during active disease.

The chain employs TRBV6-5 and TRBJ1-5; D is ambiguous. V lost 7 bases and J lost 6, with 7 bases in between. Germline loops: CDR1 MNHEY, CDR2 SVGAGI. This CDR3 spans 11 amino acids. CDR3 bases: TGTGCCAGCAAGGAGGGTCAGCCCCAGCATTTT. The encoded protein is CASKEGQPQHF.

In its sample, this clone was seen once. The chain has TRBV14 and TRBJ1-5, with D hard to call. CDR1 and CDR2 from the germline V gene are SGHDN and FVKESK. Trimming cost V 4 bases and J 2 bases, with 12 bases left between them. There are 15 residues in the CDR3. The CDR3 is CASSPWETRNQPQHF. Here the CDR3 DNA reads TGTGCCAGCAGCCCTTGGGAGACTCGCAATCAGCCCCAGCATTTT. The full variable domain, completed using reference TRBV14 and TRBJ1-5, is EAGVTQFPSHSVIEKGQTVTLRCDPISGHDNLYWYRRVMGKEIKFLLHFVKESKQDESGMPNNRFLAERTGGTYSTLKVQPAELEDSGVYFCASSPWETRNQPQHFGDGTRLSIL.

The rearrangement joins TRBV12-2 to TRBJ1-2; whether TRBD1, the table's D call, matches the DNA was not checked. TRBV12-2 is labeled a pseudogene. The CDR3 spans 12 residues. The CDR3, as DNA: TGTGCAAGTCGCTTGTACAGCTATGGCTACACCTTC. As protein: CASRLYSYGYTF.

The chain uses TRBV19 and TRBJ1-1; a weak D match, TRBD1 (5 bases). Trimming shortened V by 5 bases and J by 1 base, and 17 bases separated the two germline ends. The CDR3 length is 16 residues. Germline-derived CDR1 and CDR2 are LNHDA and SQIVND (reference sequence). Here the CDR3 reads CASSLDLSQGNTEAFF. The CDR3 bases are TGTGCCAGTAGTCTGGACCTCTCCCAGGGGAACACTGAAGCTTTCTTT.

Concerning this clone: At the DNA level, this CDR3 is encoded by other sequences in the same sample as well. The chain employs TRBV19 and TRBJ2-7; tentative D call: TRBD2 (6 bases). The germline V gene encodes CDR1 LNHDA and CDR2 SQIVND (reference sequence). V shed 6 bases and J shed 1 base, with 13 bases lying between them. The CDR3 has 14 amino acids. CDR3 DNA: TGTGCCAGTAGCCCCGGAGGGTCTTCCTACGAGCAGTACTTC. Translated, it gives CASSPGGSSYEQYF.

V gene TRBV6-5 combines with J gene TRBJ1-4; 9 nucleotides line up with TRBD1. The germline gives CDR1 MNHEY, CDR2 SVGAGI. This CDR3 comprises 15 residues. J was trimmed by 8 bases and V by 2 bases; bases with no gene match: 6. CDR3 sequence reads: CASSYRTGVEEKLFF. In DNA form, the CDR3 reads TGTGCCAGCAGTTACCGGACAGGGGTCGAAGAAAAACTGTTTTTT.

J is TRBJ2-7 and V is TRBV18; tentatively, D is TRBD1 (6 bases). Germline CDR1 KGHSH, CDR2 LQKENI. The CDR3 consists of 16 residues. V gave up 1 base and J gave up 0 bases, with 13 bases separating them. The DNA of the CDR3 is TGTGCCAGCTCACCACGGGAGAGGACAGCCTCCTACGAGCAGTACTTC. Translation: CASSPRERTASYEQYF.

The rearrangement links TRBV2 to TRBJ1-3; 9 bases match TRBD1. CDR3 length: 14 residues. CDR1 SNHLY and CDR2 FYNNEI come from the germline V gene. V lost 4 bases, J lost 4 bases, and 2 bases stayed unmatched. The DNA of the CDR3 is TGTGCCAGCAGTGGACAGGGGGTCGGAAACACCATATATTTT. It specifies CASSGQGVGNTIYF. The full variable domain, with the rest looked up from reference TRBV2 and TRBJ1-3, is EPEVTQTPSHQVTQMGQEVILRCVPISNHLYFYWYRQILGQKVEFLVSFYNNEISEKSEIFDDQFSVERPDGSNFTLKIRSTKLEDSAMYFCASSGQGVGNTIYFGEGSWLTVV.

The chain joins TRBV2 to TRBJ1-3, with D tentatively TRBD1 (5 bases). Per the germline V gene, CDR1 is SNHLY and CDR2 is FYNNEI. CDR3 length: 13 amino acids. V lost 6 bases and J 0 bases, leaving 6 bases between the germline ends. As DNA, the CDR3 is TGTGCCAGCAGAGACAGCTCTGGAAACACCATATATTTT. It encodes CASRDSSGNTIYF. The full variable domain, its missing parts supplied by reference TRBV2 and TRBJ1-3, is EPEVTQTPSHQVTQMGQEVILRCVPISNHLYFYWYRQILGQKVEFLVSFYNNEISEKSEIFDDQFSVERPDGSNFTLKIRSTKLEDSAMYFCASRDSSGNTIYFGEGSWLTVV.